The 5 T cell receptor beta chains below come from one sample, sequenced in a study of blood T cell repertoires in COVID-19. The data were produced by immunoSEQ multiplex PCR, yet TCRdb's version contains in-frame clones alone and is incomplete. The sample has 25,000 to 35,000 clones; 85% to 95% are singletons. Material for sequencing was peripheral blood. The source is a woman between 65 and 79 years old with COVID-19, enrolled during active disease.

V usage is TRBV15 and J usage is TRBJ2-7; D is perhaps TRBD1 (5 bases). The V gene lost 5 bases and the J gene lost 1 base, with 9 bases spanning the gap. CDR1 is LNHNV, CDR2 YYDKDF, per germline (reference sequence). The CDR3 length is 13 residues. CDR3 loop: CATSPRVSYEQYF. The CDR3 DNA follows: TGTGCCACCAGCCCCAGGGTTTCCTACGAGCAGTACTTC.

The chain uses TRBV11-3 and TRBJ1-1, with D perhaps matching TRBD1 (5 bases). The CDR3 has 15 residues. V gave up 1 base and J gave up 1 base, with 10 bases separating them. In germline, CDR1 is SGHNT, CDR2 YENEEA. The CDR3 spells CASSLGTQENTEAFF. CDR3 DNA sequence: TGTGCCAGCAGCTTAGGGACACAGGAGAACACTGAAGCTTTCTTT.

This clone was seen once. The chain has TRBV6-5 and TRBJ1-5; 8 bases agree with TRBD1. CDR1 and CDR2 from the germline V gene are MNHEY and SVGAGI. V trimming: 5 bases; J trimming: 2 bases; junction bases outside the gene matches: 5. This CDR3 region has 15 residues. Here the CDR3 DNA reads TGTGCCAGCAGTCCTCAGGGACAGGGCAATCAGCCCCAGCATTTT. It specifies CASSPQGQGNQPQHF.

The gene calls are TRBV7-9 and TRBJ2-2; TRBD1 matches 8 bases. CDR1 is SEHNR, CDR2 FQNEAQ, per germline (reference sequence). The junction had 4 bases not matched to a gene; V was cut back by 1 base and J by 6 bases. This CDR3 region has 15 residues. CDR3 loop: CASSLVAGGSGELFF. CDR3 coding DNA: TGTGCCAGCAGCTTAGTTGCAGGGGGCTCCGGGGAGCTGTTTTTT.

V and J are TRBV7-2 and TRBJ2-1; 9 bases are a match to TRBD2. Germline V lookup: CDR1 SGHTA, CDR2 FQGNSA. V shed 7 bases and J 7 bases; nucleotides not matched to a gene: 8. This CDR3 comprises 14 residues. Here the CDR3 reads CASTHGREGNEQFF. In nucleotides, the CDR3 is TGTGCCAGCACTCACGGGCGGGAGGGAAATGAGCAGTTCTTC.